A single sample gave rise to the 2 T cell receptor beta chains below, sequenced in a study of T cells in Graves' hyperthyroidism and ophthalmopathy. The CDR3 regions of TCR beta were amplified from RNA transcripts. First-round RT-PCR of the TCR CDR3 relied on the HTBI primer set. A single record per CDR3 protein comes from TCRdb applying MiXCR to the multiplex PCR reads. The data show approximately 640,000 distinct CDR3 sequences, 17% seen once. Specimen: blood. Receptors were obtained from a man aged 45-65 years with Graves' hyperthyroidism.

V is TRBV25-1 and J is TRBJ1-4; possible D gene TRBD1, 5 bases. This CDR3 contains 15 residues. The V gene lost 2 bases and the J gene lost 4 bases, with 11 bases spanning the gap. From germline, CDR1 is MGHDK and CDR2 SYGVNS. The CDR3 reads CASSEEGLFNEKLFF. CDR3 sequence (DNA): TGTGCCAGCAGTGAAGAGGGACTGTTTAATGAAAAACTGTTTTTT.

Many counts were recorded for this clonotype. V and J are TRBV28 and TRBJ2-7; 8 nucleotides agree with TRBD1. The trim removed 11 bases at V and 6 bases at J, leaving 12 bases unmatched. This CDR3 has 13 amino acids. CDR1 is MDHEN and CDR2 is SYDVKM in the germline V gene. CDR3: CALGPQGASEQYF. The CDR3 DNA follows: TGTGCCCTTGGGCCGCAGGGGGCCAGCGAGCAGTACTTC.